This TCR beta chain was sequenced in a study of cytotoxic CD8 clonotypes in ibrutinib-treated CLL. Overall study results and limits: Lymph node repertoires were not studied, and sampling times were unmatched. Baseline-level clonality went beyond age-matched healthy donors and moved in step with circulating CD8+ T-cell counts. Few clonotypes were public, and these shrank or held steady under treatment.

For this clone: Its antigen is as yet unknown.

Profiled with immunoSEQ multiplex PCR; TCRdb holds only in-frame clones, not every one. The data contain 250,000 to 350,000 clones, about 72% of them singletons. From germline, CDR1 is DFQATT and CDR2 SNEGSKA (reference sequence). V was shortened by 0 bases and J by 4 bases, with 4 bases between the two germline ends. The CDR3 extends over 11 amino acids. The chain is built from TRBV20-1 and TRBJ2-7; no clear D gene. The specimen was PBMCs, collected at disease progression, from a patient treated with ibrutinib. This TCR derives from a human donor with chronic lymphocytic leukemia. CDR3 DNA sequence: TGCAGTGCTAGAGAGGGATACGAGCAGTACTTC. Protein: CSAREGYEQYF.